Listed here are 22 T cell receptor beta chains from one sample, sequenced in a study of metastatic and nonmetastatic thyroid tumors. TCRdb reprocessed the PCR reads via MiXCR. The table records approximately 42,000 clones, roughly 26% of them present only once. All patients were treatment-naive before thyroid surgery. Sequencing input: tumor tissue. Receptors originate from a female donor with papillary thyroid cancer or a benign thyroid nodule (not recorded which). Some clones in this sample may be carry-over from other donors' samples.

This clone was found many times. This may stem from a read error, because a much larger clone lies one nucleotide away. The chain employs TRBV6-2 or TRBV6-3 and TRBJ1-2; 8 nucleotides line up with TRBD1. The CDR3 consists of 12 residues. The V segment lost 5 bases and the J segment 5 bases; nucleotides outside the gene matches: 1. Per the germline V gene, CDR1 is MNHEY and CDR2 is SVGEGT. CDR3 sequence reads: CASSHRGYGYTF. For the CDR3, the DNA is TGTGCCAGCAGTCACAGGGGGTATGGCTACACCTTC.

This clone was detected ten times or more. The chain is built from TRBV7-8 and TRBJ1-2; 7 bases line up with TRBD1. The CDR3 is 14 amino acids. V lost 1 base and J lost 7; bases outside the gene matches: 6. Germline loops: CDR1 SGHVS, CDR2 FQNEAQ. DNA for the CDR3: TGTGCCAGCAGCTTAGTAGGGACAGACGTTGGCTACACCTTC. It specifies CASSLVGTDVGYTF. The variable domain in full, completed from reference TRBV7-8 and TRBJ1-2, reads GAGVSQSPRYKVAKRGQDVALRCDPISGHVSLFWYQQALGQGPEFLTYFQNEAQLDKSGLPSDRFFAERPEGSVSTLKIQRTQQEDSAVYLCASSLVGTDVGYTFGSGTRLTVV.

This clone was detected many times. The J gene is TRBJ2-3, the V gene TRBV6-4; TRBD2 agrees at 8 bases. CDR3 length: 15 amino acids. Germline V gene lookup returns CDR1 MRHNA and CDR2 SNTAGT. With V trimmed by 0 bases and J by 5 bases, 4 bases remained unmatched. CDR3 region: CASSDSSGGGDTQYF. The CDR3 coding sequence is TGTGCCAGCAGTGACTCCAGCGGGGGAGGAGATACGCAGTATTTT.

This chain uses TRBV2 with TRBJ1-1; 9 bases line up with TRBD1. CDR1 and CDR2 from the germline V gene are SNHLY and FYNNEI. Trimming at V came to 4 bases and at J to 6 bases, leaving 9 bases not matched to a gene. This CDR3 has 15 residues. The CDR3 spells CASSAPGQGRPEAFF. The DNA of the CDR3 is TGTGCCAGCAGTGCCCCGGGACAGGGACGTCCTGAAGCTTTCTTT.

V and J are TRBV20-1 and TRBJ2-3; TRBD2 agrees at 9 bases. V lost 2 bases and J lost 4; bases outside the gene matches: 7. This CDR3 has 15 amino acids. Germline CDR1 DFQATT, CDR2 SNEGSKA (reference sequence). CDR3: CSARSGREGPDTQYF. In DNA form, the CDR3 reads TGCAGTGCTAGATCCGGGCGGGAGGGTCCAGATACGCAGTATTTT.

The genes are TRBV4-1 and TRBJ2-7, with D hard to call. Germline CDR1 reads MGHRA; CDR2 reads YSYEKL. The length of the CDR3 is 13 residues. V was shortened by 2 bases and J by 1 base, with 6 bases between the two germline ends. The CDR3 protein is CASSQTASYEQYF. The CDR3 DNA sequence: TGCGCCAGCAGCCAAACCGCATCCTACGAGCAGTACTTC.

In its sample, this clone was seen a few times. The rearrangement uses TRBV20-1 and TRBJ2-5; 11 positions match TRBD2. J gave up 2 bases and V 6 bases, and 14 bases lay outside the gene matches. Germline-derived CDR1 and CDR2 are DFQATT and SNEGSKA (reference sequence). CDR3 length: 17 residues. For the CDR3, the DNA is TGCAGTGCCGACACCATTACTAGCGGGGGCGATCAAGAGACCCAGTACTTC. Its translation is CSADTITSGGDQETQYF.

This clone was detected ten times or more. V is TRBV25-1 and J is TRBJ2-1; TRBD2 agrees at 7 bases. With 0 bases clipped from V and 4 bases from J, the junction kept 6 bases outside the gene matches. Germline assignment: CDR1 MGHDK and CDR2 SYGVNS. This CDR3 is 16 amino acids long. The CDR3 reads CASSEYGEGSYNEQFF. The CDR3 DNA reads TGTGCCAGCAGTGAATACGGGGAGGGCTCTTACAATGAGCAGTTCTTC.

The chain joins TRBV18 to TRBJ1-2, with 7 positions matching TRBD1. CDR1 is KGHSH and CDR2 is LQKENI in the germline V gene. The CDR3 runs 13 residues. V shed 6 bases and J 5 bases; nucleotides not matched to a gene: 6. The CDR3 loop reads CASSQDRTYGYTF. In DNA form, the CDR3 reads TGTGCCAGCTCGCAGGACAGGACATATGGCTACACCTTC.

The rearrangement links TRBV28 to TRBJ2-1; unclear D gene. There are 12 residues in the CDR3. The germline V gene encodes CDR1 MDHEN and CDR2 SYDVKM. V lost 1 base and J lost 7, with 5 bases in between. This CDR3 reads CASSLSLNEQFF. The CDR3 nucleotides read TGTGCCAGCAGTTTATCCCTGAATGAGCAGTTCTTC.

The chain couples TRBV6-5 to TRBJ2-7, with unresolved D. This CDR3 has 14 residues. V lost 0 bases and J lost 3, with 9 bases in between. CDR1 and CDR2 from the germline V gene are MNHEY and SVGAGI. The CDR3 DNA is TGTGCCAGCAGTTACTCTGGTTCTGGCTACGAGCAGTACTTC. Residues: CASSYSGSGYEQYF.

The V and J genes are TRBV27 and TRBJ2-7, with 9 bases fitting TRBD2. Trimming removed 3 bases from V and 2 bases from J; junction bases left unmatched: 2. CDR3 length: 14 residues. Germline V lookup: CDR1 MNHEY, CDR2 SMNVEV (reference sequence). The DNA for the CDR3 is TGTGCCAGCAGTTTGGGACTAGCTACCTACGAGCAGTACTTC. Protein: CASSLGLATYEQYF.

The chain couples TRBV7-2 to TRBJ2-1; no definite D call. The germline gives CDR1 SGHTA, CDR2 FQGNSA. The V and J ends lost 1 base and 3 bases respectively, with 1 base between them. There are 12 residues in the CDR3. CDR3 bases: TGTGCCAGCAGCTTAGACTACAATGAGCAGTTCTTC. This translates into CASSLDYNEQFF. The full variable domain, completed using reference TRBV7-2 and TRBJ2-1, is GAGVSQSPSNKVTEKGKDVELRCDPISGHTALYWYRQSLGQGLEFLIYFQGNSAPDKSGLPSDRFSAERTGGSVSTLTIQRTQQEDSAVYLCASSLDYNEQFFGPGTRLTVL.

This clone was detected only once. V usage is TRBV2 and J usage is TRBJ2-3, with D possibly being TRBD2 (6 bases). CDR1 is SNHLY and CDR2 is FYNNEI in the germline V gene. The V end lost 5 bases, the J end lost 8 bases, and 23 bases lay between the germline ends. The CDR3 loop spans 16 amino acids. CDR3 sequence reads: CASSSPLAAPRRTQYF. In DNA form, the CDR3 reads TGTGCCAGCAGTTCACCCTTAGCGGCACCTCGTCGTACGCAGTATTTT.

This clone has a count of ten or more. The chain carries TRBV12-3 or TRBV12-4 and TRBJ2-6; D gene ambiguous. The length of the CDR3 is 14 residues. V was shortened by 7 bases and J by 0 bases, with 7 bases between the two germline ends. CDR3 residues: CASKDSSGANVLTF. The CDR3 DNA is TGTGCCAGCAAAGATAGCTCTGGGGCCAACGTCCTGACTTTC.

The chain has TRBV30 and TRBJ2-7; D assignment may be TRBD1 or TRBD2 (6 bases each). Germline loops: CDR1 GTSNPN, CDR2 SVGIG (reference sequence). The CDR3 sequence is 14 residues long. The germline V and J ends were trimmed by 3 bases and 0 bases, with 12 bases remaining between them. This CDR3 reads CAWRQGGYSYEQYF. CDR3 DNA sequence: TGTGCCTGGAGACAGGGAGGTTACTCCTACGAGCAGTACTTC.

This clone came up many times. CDR3 amino acids: CASSHDRGLGGYTF. In DNA form, the CDR3 reads TGCGCCAGCAGCCACGACAGGGGGCTGGGTGGCTACACCTTC. V and J are TRBV4-3 and TRBJ1-2; TRBD1 aligns across 10 bases. With V trimmed by 3 bases and J by 7 bases, 5 bases remained unmatched. The CDR3 runs 14 residues. Germline loops: CDR1 LGHNA, CDR2 YSLEER.

This CDR3 reads CASSIEPALSSYEQYF. For the CDR3, the DNA is TGTGCCAGTAGTATAGAGCCAGCACTTAGCTCCTACGAGCAGTACTTC. The chain is built from TRBV19 and TRBJ2-7; D gene uncertain. The V end was cut by 0 bases, the J end by 0 bases, with 12 bases between. The V gene's germline CDR1 is LNHDA and CDR2 SQIVND (reference sequence). The CDR3 has 16 amino acids.

Details on this clone: Different DNA sequences within this sample yield the same CDR3. This rearrangement joins TRBV20-1 to TRBJ1-2; 9 bases agree with TRBD1. The V segment lost 2 bases and the J segment 2 bases; nucleotides outside the gene matches: 3. Germline CDR1 and CDR2: DFQATT and SNEGSKA (reference sequence). The CDR3 extends over 14 amino acids. The CDR3 is CSARPGQGNYGYTF. The DNA of the CDR3 is TGCAGTGCTAGACCCGGACAGGGGAACTATGGCTACACCTTC.

The J gene is TRBJ2-7, the V gene TRBV20-1, with TRBD1 matching 10 bases. The CDR3 has 15 residues. Trimming cost V 2 bases and J 4 bases; bases outside gene matches: 8. CDR1 and CDR2 from the germline V gene are DFQATT and SNEGSKA (reference sequence). CDR3 in amino acids: CSARNLDRGLYEQYF. CDR3 nucleotide sequence: TGCAGTGCTAGAAACCTCGACAGGGGGCTTTACGAGCAGTACTTC.

This clone showed up just a few times. This chain connects TRBV12-3 or TRBV12-4 to TRBJ2-2, with a tentative D call TRBD1 (5 bases). The CDR3 has 14 residues. Trimming stripped 5 bases from V and 9 bases from J, with 16 bases between. The CDR3 DNA reads TGTGCCAGCAGTGACAGTGGGCGGTCCCGGGAGCTGTTTTTT. Translating gives CASSDSGRSRELFF.

Many counts were recorded for this clone. The chain is built from TRBV6-2 or TRBV6-3 and TRBJ1-2, with D tentatively TRBD1 (6 bases). V was trimmed by 2 bases and J by 5 bases, leaving 6 bases between them. Germline loops: CDR1 MNHEY, CDR2 SVGEGT. This CDR3 is 12 amino acids long. This CDR3 is CASSYRGYGYTF. The CDR3 DNA reads TGTGCCAGCAGTTACAGGGGGTATGGCTACACCTTC.